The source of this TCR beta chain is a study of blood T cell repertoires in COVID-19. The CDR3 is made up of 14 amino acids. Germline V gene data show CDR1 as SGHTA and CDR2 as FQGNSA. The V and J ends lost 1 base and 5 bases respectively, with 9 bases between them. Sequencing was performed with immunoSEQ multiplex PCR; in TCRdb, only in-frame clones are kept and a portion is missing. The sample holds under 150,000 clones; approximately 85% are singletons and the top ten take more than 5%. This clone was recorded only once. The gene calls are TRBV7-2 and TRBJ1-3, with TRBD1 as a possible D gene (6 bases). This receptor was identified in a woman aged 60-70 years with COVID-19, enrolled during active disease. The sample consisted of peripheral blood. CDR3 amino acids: CASSLDGGRNTIYF. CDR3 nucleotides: TGTGCCAGCAGCTTAGATGGGGGCAGAAACACCATATATTTT.